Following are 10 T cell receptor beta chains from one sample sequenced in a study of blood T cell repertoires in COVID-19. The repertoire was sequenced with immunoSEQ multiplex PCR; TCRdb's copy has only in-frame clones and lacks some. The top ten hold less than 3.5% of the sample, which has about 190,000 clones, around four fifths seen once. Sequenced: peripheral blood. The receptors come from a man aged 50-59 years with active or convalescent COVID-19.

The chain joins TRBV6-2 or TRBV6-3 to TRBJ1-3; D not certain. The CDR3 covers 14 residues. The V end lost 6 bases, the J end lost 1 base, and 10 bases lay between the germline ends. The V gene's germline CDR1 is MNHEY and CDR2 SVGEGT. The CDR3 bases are TGTGCCAGCAGCGCTAGAGGGTCTGGAAACACCATATATTTT. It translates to CASSARGSGNTIYF.

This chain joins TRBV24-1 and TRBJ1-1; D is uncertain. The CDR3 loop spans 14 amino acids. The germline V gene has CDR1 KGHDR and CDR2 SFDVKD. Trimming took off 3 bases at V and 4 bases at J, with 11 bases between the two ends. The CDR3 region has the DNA TGTGCCACCAGTGATCACTCACCTGGCACTGAAGCTTTCTTT. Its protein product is CATSDHSPGTEAFF.

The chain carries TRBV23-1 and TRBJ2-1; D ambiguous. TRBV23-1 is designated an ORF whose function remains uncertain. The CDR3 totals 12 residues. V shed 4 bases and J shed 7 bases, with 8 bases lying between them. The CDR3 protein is CASSLVENEQFF. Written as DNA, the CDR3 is TGCGCCAGCAGTCTTGTCGAGAATGAGCAGTTCTTC.

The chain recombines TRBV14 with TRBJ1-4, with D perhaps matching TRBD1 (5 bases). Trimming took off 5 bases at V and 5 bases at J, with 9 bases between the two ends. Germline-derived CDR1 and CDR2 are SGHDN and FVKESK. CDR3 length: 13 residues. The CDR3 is CASSTDSNEKLFF. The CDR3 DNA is TGTGCCAGCAGCACCGACAGCAATGAAAAACTGTTTTTT.

Here the CDR3 reads CASSVHGTSGRRETQYF. The CDR3, as DNA: TGTGCCAGTAGTGTTCACGGGACTAGCGGGAGAAGAGAGACCCAGTACTTC. The V and J genes are TRBV19 and TRBJ2-5; TRBD2 aligns across 14 bases. The CDR3 contains 17 residues. Germline CDR1 is LNHDA and CDR2 is SQIVND (reference sequence). V gave up 5 bases and J gave up 4 bases; unmatched junction bases: 9.

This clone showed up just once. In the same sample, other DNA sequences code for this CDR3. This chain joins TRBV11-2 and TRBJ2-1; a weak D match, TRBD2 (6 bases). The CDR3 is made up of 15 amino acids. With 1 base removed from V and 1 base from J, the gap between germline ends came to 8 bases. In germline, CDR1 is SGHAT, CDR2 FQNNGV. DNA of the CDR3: TGTGCCAGCAGCTTAGTCGGGGGTTCCTACAATGAGCAGTTCTTC. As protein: CASSLVGGSYNEQFF.

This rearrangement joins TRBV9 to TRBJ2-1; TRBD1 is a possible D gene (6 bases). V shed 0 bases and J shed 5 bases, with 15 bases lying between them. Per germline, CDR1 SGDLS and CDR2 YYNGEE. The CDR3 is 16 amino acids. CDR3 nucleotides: TGTGCCAGCAGCGTAGGTAATTGGGCAGGGGACAATGAGCAGTTCTTC. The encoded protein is CASSVGNWAGDNEQFF.

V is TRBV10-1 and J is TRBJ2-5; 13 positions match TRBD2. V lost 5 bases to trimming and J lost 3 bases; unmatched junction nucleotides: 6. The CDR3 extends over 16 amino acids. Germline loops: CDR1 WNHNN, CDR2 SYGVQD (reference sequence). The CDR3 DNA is TGCGCCAGCAGTCCCGGACTAGCGGGGGATAAAGAGACCCAGTACTTC. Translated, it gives CASSPGLAGDKETQYF.

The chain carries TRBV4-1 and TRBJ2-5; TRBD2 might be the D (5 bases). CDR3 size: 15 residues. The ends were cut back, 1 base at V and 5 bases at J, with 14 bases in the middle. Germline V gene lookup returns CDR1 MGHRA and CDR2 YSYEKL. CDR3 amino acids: CASSQGSGVQETQYF. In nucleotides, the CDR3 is TGCGCCAGCAGCCAAGGATCCGGGGTTCAGGAGACCCAGTACTTC.

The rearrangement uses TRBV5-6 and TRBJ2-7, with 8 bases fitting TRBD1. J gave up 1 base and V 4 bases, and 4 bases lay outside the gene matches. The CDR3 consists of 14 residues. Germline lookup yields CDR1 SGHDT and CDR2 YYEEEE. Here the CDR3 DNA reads TGTGCCAGCAGCGAGACAGGGGAATCCTACGAGCAGTACTTC. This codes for CASSETGESYEQYF.